The present TCR beta chain was sequenced within a study of blood T cell repertoires in COVID-19. Study background: The cDNA or gDNA used as material had been derived from T cells, B-cell-depleted T cells, or PBMCs.

V shed 4 bases and J 4 bases; nucleotides not matched to a gene: 7. CDR3 length equals 16 residues. Germline values: CDR1 LGHDT, CDR2 YNNKEL (reference sequence). In the study's own analysis: Reference gene primers were amplified, and this amplification served to estimate nucleated cell counts. TCRdb's copy holds only in-frame clones and misses some; the assay was immunoSEQ multiplex PCR. V, J and clone size were drawn from that table, and D and trimming were deduced from the DNA. The sample consists of approximately 210,000 clones, almost 90% of them appearing once. Living in roughly 25 US areas, the participants were between about 18 and 100 years of age.

Sequencing was performed on PBMCs or T cells enriched from blood (not recorded which). The chain uses TRBV3-1 (or the pseudogene TRBV3-2) and TRBJ2-2; 9 bases agree with TRBD2. This clonotype originated in a woman aged 45 to 65 with acute COVID-19. This chain's CDR3 is CASSRMLAGITGELFF. The CDR3 bases are TGTGCCAGCAGCCGGATGCTAGCGGGGATCACCGGGGAGCTGTTTTTT.